This T cell receptor beta chain derives from a study of shared clonotypes between healthy human individuals. Whole-study context: Aged 18 to 49, the donors were a couple of women and three men. Study-level results: Rarefaction analysis demonstrated incomplete sorted-subset sequencing notwithstanding large depth. Approximately 5% was the fraction of naive CD4 clonotypes found shared across several donors.

The donors, healthy adults who were HIV-negative, had experienced no recent acute infections or vaccinations. This clone was recorded only once. Antigen specificity is unknown. The sample has other DNA sequences that encode this CDR3 too. Unmatched junction bases numbered 2, after V lost 0 bases and J lost 5 bases. The germline V gene has CDR1 SGHRS and CDR2 YFSETQ. The CDR3 is 15 amino acids. TCRdb's copy holds only in-frame clones and misses some; the assay was immunoSEQ multiplex PCR. The sample contains 950,000 to 1,100,000 clones, around 74% of which appear only once. V usage is TRBV5-1 and J usage is TRBJ2-3; 11 nucleotides line up with TRBD2. This receptor was identified in a young man in good health. The sequencing input was memory CD4+ T cells sorted from blood. Subset of the sample: CD45RA-negative fraction. In DNA form, the CDR3 reads TGCGCCAGCAGCTTGGGTCTAGCGGGAGGAGATACGCAGTATTTT. This encodes CASSLGLAGGDTQYF.